These 5 T cell receptor beta chains originate from one sample sequenced in a study of Ad26.COV2.S vaccination and SARS-CoV-2 variants. Treatment meaning: 15 to 20 received Ad26.COV2.S at low or high dose, single or two shots; about 5 received placebo; per-sample allocation not given. Material that was analyzed had been drawn on day 63 after the first vaccine or placebo injection. The protocol was immunoSEQ multiplex PCR, while the TCRdb copy is restricted to in-frame clones and leaves out a portion. The sample lists 450,000 to 550,000 clones, nearly 90% seen once, with about 2.5% in the top ten. Specimen: peripheral blood, collected in a trial of Ad26.COV2.S vaccine versus placebo. The source is a person aged 18-60 years who received the Ad26.COV2.S COVID-19 vaccine or a placebo.

As regards this clone: In the same sample, other DNA sequences code for this CDR3. The J gene is TRBJ1-1, the V gene TRBV5-8; D gene uncertain. The CDR3 extends over 13 amino acids. V was shortened by 2 bases and J by 1 base, with 6 bases between the two germline ends. CDR1 is SGHTS and CDR2 is YDEGEE in the germline V gene. CDR3 sequence (DNA): TGTGCCAGCAGCTTTTGGGGGAACACTGAAGCTTTCTTT. This codes for CASSFWGNTEAFF.

Of note for this clone: Other DNA sequences within the sample encode an identical CDR3. The chain uses TRBV11-2 and TRBJ2-1, with D hard to call. V dropped 1 base and J dropped 4 bases, with 5 bases sitting between them. The CDR3 is made up of 13 amino acids. Germline loops: CDR1 SGHAT, CDR2 FQNNGV. CDR3 region: CASSLGGYNEQFF. The CDR3 DNA sequence: TGTGCCAGCAGCTTAGGGGGTTACAATGAGCAGTTCTTC.

The J gene is TRBJ1-5, the V gene TRBV18; 7 bases fit TRBD1. With V trimmed by 3 bases and J by 2 bases, 10 bases remained unmatched. Germline V gene sequence: CDR1 KGHSH, CDR2 LQKENI. There are 17 residues in the CDR3. This chain's CDR3 is CASSPLPTGAGNQPQHF. DNA for the CDR3: TGTGCCAGCTCACCCCTCCCCACAGGGGCAGGCAATCAGCCCCAGCATTTT.

The V gene is TRBV7-8, the J gene TRBJ2-5; either TRBD1 or TRBD2 may fit D (5 bases each). CDR1 and CDR2 from the germline V gene are SGHVS and FQNEAQ. This CDR3 is built from 14 residues. Trimming removed 1 base at V and 7 bases at J, with 13 bases between. The CDR3 nucleotides read TGTGCCAGCAGCTTAGGGGGGAGTGAGGTGACCCAGTACTTC. Protein product: CASSLGGSEVTQYF.

This clone has just a few counts. V is TRBV4-2 and J is TRBJ2-3, with TRBD1 as a possible D gene (6 bases). The V gene's germline CDR1 is LGHNA and CDR2 YNFKEQ. V lost 1 base and J lost 9, with 14 bases in between. The CDR3 totals 14 residues. In DNA form, the CDR3 reads TGTGCCAGCAGCCAAGCCCCAACGGACAGAACGCAGTATTTT. It codes for CASSQAPTDRTQYF.